The 21 T cell receptor beta chains below were found in one sample sequenced in a study of monozygotic twins with inflammatory bowel disease. After re-calling the 5' RACE reads, TCRdb lists one entry per CDR3 protein, DNA absent. This table lists approximately 380,000 distinct CDR3 sequences. Sequences were obtained from blood. These receptors originate from a human donor with ulcerative colitis or Crohn's disease, or a healthy co-twin of an affected twin (not recorded which).

V gene TRBV30 combines with J gene TRBJ1-1; TCRdb gives TRBD1 as the D gene, but with no DNA this cannot be confirmed. There are 13 residues in the CDR3. Germline V lookup: CDR1 GTSNPN, CDR2 SVGIG (reference sequence). CDR3 loop: CAREGDRNTEAFF.

The rearrangement links TRBV13 to TRBJ1-1; absent DNA, TCRdb's TRBD1 call cannot be checked. The CDR3 runs 15 residues. The germline V gene encodes CDR1 PRHDT and CDR2 FYEKMQ (reference sequence). CDR3 in amino acids: CASSLDRGYGTEAFF.

V and J are TRBV29-1 and TRBJ2-4. The CDR3 contains 14 residues. Germline lookup yields CDR1 SQVTM and CDR2 ANQGSEA. The CDR3 reads CSVSATGAKNIQYF.

The genes are TRBV6-1 and TRBJ1-1; TCRdb selects TRBD1, and the lack of DNA leaves this call unchecked. Per germline, CDR1 MNHNS and CDR2 SASEGT. The CDR3 spans 16 residues. The CDR3 loop reads CASSPGTGVGNTEAFF.

The chain carries TRBV6-1 and TRBJ2-1; with no DNA, the TCRdb D assignment of TRBD2 cannot be verified. The CDR3 spans 15 residues. Germline values: CDR1 MNHNS, CDR2 SASEGT. CDR3 region: CASRPGLAGINEQFF.

The V and J genes are TRBV19 and TRBJ2-2; TCRdb's D call of TRBD2 is untestable without DNA. The CDR3 spans 14 residues. Germline CDR1 is LNHDA and CDR2 is SQIVND (reference sequence). CDR3 sequence: CASMRRGGVGELFF.

This rearrangement joins TRBV5-5 to TRBJ2-5; lacking DNA, the TRBD1 call made by TCRdb goes unchecked. The CDR3 runs to 16 residues. Looked up from germline, CDR1 is SGHKS and CDR2 is YYEKEE (reference sequence). Here the CDR3 reads CASSLGAAPNRETQYF.

V and J are TRBV27 and TRBJ1-4; as DNA is missing, the TRBD1 call by TCRdb cannot be tested. Looked up from germline, CDR1 is MNHEY and CDR2 is SMNVEV (reference sequence). The CDR3 consists of 15 residues. The CDR3 loop reads CASSLPGTANEKLFF.

This chain connects TRBV10-3 to TRBJ2-3; TCRdb's D call, TRBD1, is unchecked because there is no DNA. This CDR3 has 15 amino acids. Germline V gives CDR1 ENHRY, CDR2 SYGVKD. The CDR3 spells CAISETGASTDTQYF.

V and J are TRBV29-1 and TRBJ2-7. The length of the CDR3 is 12 residues. The V gene's germline CDR1 is SQVTM and CDR2 ANQGSEA. The CDR3 reads CSVLVSSYEQYF.

CDR3 sequence reads: CAWVSGGSTDTQYF. The rearrangement joins TRBV30 to TRBJ2-3; TCRdb's D gene call, TRBD2, goes unchecked for lack of DNA. Germline V gives CDR1 GTSNPN, CDR2 SVGIG (reference sequence). The CDR3 sequence is 14 residues long.

The V gene is TRBV27, the J gene TRBJ2-3; TCRdb outputs TRBD1, but without DNA this stays unchecked. The germline gives CDR1 MNHEY, CDR2 SMNVEV (reference sequence). This CDR3 region has 15 residues. CDR3 sequence: CASRPTLGQQDTQYF.

The chain carries TRBV29-1 and TRBJ2-7; no DNA is available, so the TRBD1 call from TCRdb remains unchecked. CDR3 length: 13 amino acids. Per the germline V gene, CDR1 is SQVTM and CDR2 is ANQGSEA. CDR3 amino acids: CSVRGRWAYEQYF.

The chain carries TRBV9 and TRBJ2-3. The CDR3 consists of 14 residues. The V gene's germline CDR1 is SGDLS and CDR2 YYNGEE. The CDR3 sequence: CASSVVSSTDTQYF.

The rearrangement joins TRBV6-1 to TRBJ2-5; without DNA, the TCRdb call of TRBD2 cannot be checked. CDR3 length: 16 amino acids. Germline V gene lookup returns CDR1 MNHNS and CDR2 SASEGT. CDR3 protein: CASSTTTSGVKETQYF.

The CDR3: CASSLLFGTGTEKLFF. This chain connects TRBV3-1 to TRBJ1-4; the TRBD1 assignment by TCRdb is unverifiable without DNA. The CDR3 is 16 amino acids. Germline V gene lookup returns CDR1 LGHDT and CDR2 YNNKEL (reference sequence). The entire variable domain, with the rest obtained from reference TRBV3-1 and TRBJ1-4, is as follows: DTAVSQTPKYLVTQMGNDKSIKCEQNLGHDTMYWYKQDSKKFLKIMFSYNNKELIINETVPNRFSPKSPDKAHLNLHINSLELGDSAVYFCASSLLFGTGTEKLFFGSGTQLSVL.

V and J are TRBV4-1 and TRBJ1-6; TCRdb's D call, TRBD1, is unchecked because there is no DNA. Looked up from germline, CDR1 is MGHRA and CDR2 is YSYEKL. The CDR3 runs 16 residues. The CDR3 loop is CASSQEPGQGNSPLHF.

The chain joins TRBV5-1 to TRBJ2-7. CDR3 length: 13 residues. Germline V gives CDR1 SGHRS, CDR2 YFSETQ. The CDR3 sequence: CASSWSTDYEQYF.

The chain joins TRBV12-3 or TRBV12-4 to TRBJ2-5; TCRdb outputs TRBD2, but without DNA this stays unchecked. The CDR3 sequence is 12 residues long. The CDR3 sequence is CASSSGARGQYF.

The J gene is TRBJ1-2, the V gene TRBV27. The CDR3 is 13 residues long. Germline CDR1 and CDR2: MNHEY and SMNVEV (reference sequence). The chain's CDR3 is CASSFNSNYGYTF.

The rearrangement joins TRBV11-2 to TRBJ2-1; the TCRdb D gene call, TRBD2, has no DNA to confirm it. CDR3 length: 16 amino acids. The germline V gene encodes CDR1 SGHAT and CDR2 FQNNGV. The CDR3 loop reads CASSLGGSGGFNEQFF.